The entry below describes one T cell receptor (beta chain). Its antigen is currently unknown. Germline CDR1 is MDHEN and CDR2 is SYDVKM. The trim removed 3 bases at V and 6 bases at J, leaving 10 bases unmatched. CDR3 size: 15 residues. This record belongs to a study of shared clonotypes between healthy human individuals. Study-wide findings and caveats: Sorted-subset samples were not fully sequenced, rarefaction indicated.

Investigators spread the genomic DNA of each subset evenly over several immunoSEQ plates. Clones were sequenced by immunoSEQ multiplex PCR, and TCRdb holds only the in-frame ones, with some missing. The sample records 2 million to 2.5 million clones, over 90% being singletons. The study drew all its donors from Caucasian adults living in Nashville, Tennessee. The split of CD4+ cells yielded CD45RA+ naive and CD45RA-negative memory subsets. The clonotype was recovered from a man younger than 30 in good health. Some clones in this sample may be carry-over from other donors' samples. The specimen was naive CD4+ T cells from PBMCs. Subset reported: CD45RA+ positively selected. The J gene is TRBJ2-7, the V gene TRBV28; 8 bases map to TRBD1. The CDR3 sequence: CASSFTGTGVGEQYF. DNA for the CDR3: TGTGCCAGCAGTTTTACCGGGACAGGCGTAGGCGAGCAGTACTTC.